A selection of T cell receptor beta chains follows, all from one sample in a study of T cells in Graves' hyperthyroidism and ophthalmopathy. TCRdb independently ran MiXCR on the multiplex PCR reads; one entry per CDR3 protein. The table includes fewer than 650,000 distinct CDR3 sequences, 46% detected once. Sequencing used peripheral blood or thyroid tissue (not recorded which). These receptors were collected from an adult woman with Graves' disease, either hyperthyroidism or ophthalmopathy (not recorded which). The CDR3 runs from the conserved cysteine through the conserved F or W. A D gene is named only where the DNA matches it firmly. Some rows have no size entry. The others give once, few or many, or a class for an expanded clone.

TRBJ1-5 many NA TRBV29-1 TGCAGCGTTGGGGGGAGGGATCAGCCCCAGCATTTT CSVGGRDQPQHF
TRBJ2-6 NA NA TRBV7-9 TGTGCCAGCCTTGGGGGCCACTCTGGGGCCAACGTCCTGACTTTC CASLGGHSGANVLTF
TRBJ2-5 many NA TRBV4-1 TGCGCCAGCAGCCAGGTCGGACCGCAGGACCAGTACTTC CASSQVGPQDQYF
TRBJ1-1 NA NA TRBV29-1 TGCAGCGTCCACCGGGACCTCGCTTCGGATGAAGCTTTCTTT CSVHRDLASDEAFF
TRBJ2-2 many NA TRBV9 TGTGCCAGCAGCGTGGGGGGCCTCACCGGGGAGCTGTTTTTT CASSVGGLTGELFF
TRBJ1-1 NA NA TRBV25-1 TGTGCCATCATCGGGGGGGGGGAAAGGAACACTGAAGCTTTCTTT CAIIGGGERNTEAFF
TRBJ1-5 NA NA TRBV10-3 TGTGCCATCAGTGCCGGACCCTACGGACCCCAGCATTTT CAISAGPYGPQHF
TRBJ2-7 NA NA TRBV7-2 TGTGCCAGCAGCTTAAGGTTCGGGTCGCAACAGTACTTC CASSLRFGSQQYF
TRBJ1-5 many NA TRBV20-1 TGCAGTGCTAGAGGATCGGACCCAGGGAATCGGCCCCAGCATTTT CSARGSDPGNRPQHF
TRBJ1-4 NA NA TRBV10-3 TGTGCCATCAGTGACGGTGAGGGTGGGGTTGAACTGTTTTTT CAISDGEGGVELFF
TRBJ2-3 NA TRBD2 TRBV10-3 TGTGCCATCAGAAAAGCGGGGGGCCGGACAGATACGCAGTATTTT CAIRKAGGRTDTQYF
TRBJ1-1 few NA TRBV7-3 TGTGCCAGCACCCAGGTTATGAACACTGAAGCTTTCTTT CASTQVMNTEAFF
TRBJ2-5 many TRBD1 TRBV7-2 TGTGCCAGCAGCTTCCTAGGGGGCGAAATCCAAGAGACCCAGTACTTC CASSFLGGEIQETQYF
TRBJ2-5 NA NA TRBV7-2 TGTGCCAGCAGTTCGCTGGGAGTTCACACCGGGGAGACCCAGTACTTC CASSSLGVHTGETQYF
TRBJ1-4 NA TRBD1 TRBV2 TGTGCCAGCGGACAGGGGGGCAGCCCTAATGAAAAACTGTTTTTT CASGQGGSPNEKLFF
TRBJ1-2 once TRBD1 TRBV20-1 TGCAGTGCTAGAGAATACAGGGGATCCTATGGCTACACCTTC CSAREYRGSYGYTF
TRBJ2-2 NA TRBD2 TRBV7-9 TGTGCCAGCAGCTTAAGGCCAGCGGGAGTAGGCACCGGGGAGCTGTTTTTT CASSLRPAGVGTGELFF
TRBJ1-2 many TRBD1 TRBV20-1 TGCAGTGCTACGCCCGCCGGGACAGAAAGAAACGGCTACACCTTC CSATPAGTERNGYTF
TRBJ1-3 many NA TRBV29-1 TGCAGCGTTGCCCTCCCTGACCGGGGAAACACCATATATTTT CSVALPDRGNTIYF
TRBJ2-5 NA TRBD1 TRBV7-2 TGTGCCAGCAGCTTCGAACAGGGGGCTTGGGAGACCCAGTACTTC CASSFEQGAWETQYF
TRBJ1-2 once NA TRBV2 TGTGCCAGCAGTGCGGCGGGCGACTATGGCTACGCCTTC CASSAAGDYGYAF
TRBJ1-2 NA NA TRBV20-1 TGCAGTGCTAGACTTCTGGACAGCGGCTACACCTTC CSARLLDSGYTF
TRBJ2-7 many NA TRBV7-8 TGTGCCAGCAGCTTAGGGCCAGGGGCCCTCTACGAGCAGTACTTC CASSLGPGALYEQYF
TRBJ1-2 NA NA TRBV7-9 TGTGCCAGCAGCCAAGATCTCGTTCGACCTAATAGGACTACTCTTATCTATGGCTACACCTTC CASSQDLVRPNRTTLIYGYTF
TRBJ2-5 NA NA TRBV19 TGTGCCAGTAGTATTGCACAAGAGACCCAGTACTTC CASSIAQETQYF
TRBJ1-1 few NA TRBV29-1 TGCAGCGTTGAATCAGGGGAGGATACTGAAGCTTTCTTT CSVESGEDTEAFF
TRBJ2-7 many NA TRBV7-9 TGTGCCAGCAGCTTAAGTCACGAGCAGTACTTC CASSLSHEQYF
TRBJ2-7 NA TRBD1 TRBV7-9 TGCGCCAGCAGCTTGGGACAGACCCCCTACGAGCAGTACTTC CASSLGQTPYEQYF
TRBJ2-5 few TRBD1 TRBV11-2 TGTGCCAGCAGTCAGCCGGGACAGGGGGCCGGGCAAGAGACCCAGTACTTC CASSQPGQGAGQETQYF
TRBJ1-1 many TRBD1 TRBV5-6 TGTGCCAGCAGCTTGCAGGGGGCGAGAACTGAAGCTTTCTTT CASSLQGARTEAFF
TRBJ1-5 NA NA TRBV7-9 TGTGCCAGCAGCCAAGGACAGTCGCAGCCCCAGCATTTT CASSQGQSQPQHF
TRBJ2-7 NA NA TRBV7-9 TGTGCCAGCAGCTTAGGCGACACCTACGAGCAGTACTTC CASSLGDTYEQYF
TRBJ1-1 NA TRBD1 TRBV7-2 TGTGCCAGCAGCTTATATCTTGGGCGGGGACAGCGCACTGAAGCTTTCTTT CASSLYLGRGQRTEAFF
TRBJ1-6 few NA TRBV10-3 TGTGCCATCAGGGTTCAAGTCCTCGATAATTCACCCCTCCACTTT CAIRVQVLDNSPLHF
TRBJ1-3 NA NA TRBV12-3/TRBV12-4 TGTGCCAGCAGTCCGGACGGGGCTAGCGGGAGTGGAAACACCATATATTTT CASSPDGASGSGNTIYF
TRBJ1-4 many NA TRBV6-6 TGTGCCAGCAACTCAGGAGCAACTAATGAAAAACTGTTTTTT CASNSGATNEKLFF
TRBJ1-1 few NA TRBV5-5 TGTGCCAGCAGCTTGATTTCAGGGAGTGAGATGAGCACTGAAGCTTTCTTT CASSLISGSEMSTEAFF
TRBJ2-3 NA TRBD2 TRBV20-1 TGCAGGAATGAGCGATGGGGAGGGCCTCCAGATACGCAGTATTTT CRNERWGGPPDTQYF
TRBJ2-7 NA NA TRBV2 TGTGCCAGCAGAGGGCGTGGACTTCGCTCCTACGAGCAGTACTTC CASRGRGLRSYEQYF
TRBJ1-5 NA NA TRBV12-3/TRBV12-4 TGTGCCAGCAGCCGCCCCGTCCAGCCCCAGCATTTT CASSRPVQPQHF
TRBJ2-7 few TRBD1 TRBV7-9 TGTGCCAGCAGTTTGCCAGGGGGTGGCTACGAGCAGTACTTC CASSLPGGGYEQYF
TRBJ1-5 NA NA TRBV2 TGTGCCAGCAGTGATTTTATGGATCAGCCCCAGCATTTT CASSDFMDQPQHF
TRBJ2-5 NA TRBD1 TRBV9 TGTGCCAGCACAACCAGAGCTTGGACAGGGACAGGGGAGACCCAGTACTTC CASTTRAWTGTGETQYF
TRBJ1-3 NA NA TRBV24-1 TGTGCCACCCGAGATTCAACTAGTGGCGGGCAGATCCCTGGAAAAACCATATATTTT CATRDSTSGGQIPGKTIYF